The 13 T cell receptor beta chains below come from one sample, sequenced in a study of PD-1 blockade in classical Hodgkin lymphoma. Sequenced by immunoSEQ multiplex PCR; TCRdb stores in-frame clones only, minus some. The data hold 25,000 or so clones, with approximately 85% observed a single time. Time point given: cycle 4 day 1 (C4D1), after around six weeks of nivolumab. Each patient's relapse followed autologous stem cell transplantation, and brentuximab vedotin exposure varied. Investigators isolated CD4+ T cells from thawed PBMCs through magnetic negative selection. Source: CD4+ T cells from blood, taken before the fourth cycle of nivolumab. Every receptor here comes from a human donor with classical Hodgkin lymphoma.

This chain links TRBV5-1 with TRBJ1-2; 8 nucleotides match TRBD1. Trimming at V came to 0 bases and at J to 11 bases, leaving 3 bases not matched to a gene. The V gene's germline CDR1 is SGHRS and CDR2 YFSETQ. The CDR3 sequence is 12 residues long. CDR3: CASSLGGTGYTF. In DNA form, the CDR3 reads TGCGCCAGCAGCTTGGGGGGGACAGGATACACCTTC.

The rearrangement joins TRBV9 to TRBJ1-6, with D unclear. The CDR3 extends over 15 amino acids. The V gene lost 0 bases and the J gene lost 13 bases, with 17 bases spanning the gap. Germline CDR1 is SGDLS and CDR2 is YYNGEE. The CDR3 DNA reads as TGTGCCAGCAGCGTAGAACCTGAGTCTTCTCGGCCCCTCCACTTT. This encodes CASSVEPESSRPLHF.

CDR3 sequence (DNA): TGTGCCAGCAGCGTAGGACTAGCGGGGCGTCTAAGCTCCTACAATGAGCAGTTCTTC. It codes for CASSVGLAGRLSSYNEQFF. This rearrangement joins TRBV9 to TRBJ2-1; TRBD2 aligns across 11 bases. The CDR3 contains 19 residues. The germline CDR1 and CDR2 sequences are SGDLS and YYNGEE. Germline trimming cut 0 bases from V and 0 bases from J; bases unmatched to any gene: 8.

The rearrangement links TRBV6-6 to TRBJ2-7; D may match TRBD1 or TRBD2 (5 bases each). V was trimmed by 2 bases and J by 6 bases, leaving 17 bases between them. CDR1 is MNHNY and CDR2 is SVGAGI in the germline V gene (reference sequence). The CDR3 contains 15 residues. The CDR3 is CASSYSPRDGVEQYF. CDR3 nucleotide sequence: TGTGCCAGCAGTTACAGCCCCCGGGACGGAGTCGAGCAGTACTTC.

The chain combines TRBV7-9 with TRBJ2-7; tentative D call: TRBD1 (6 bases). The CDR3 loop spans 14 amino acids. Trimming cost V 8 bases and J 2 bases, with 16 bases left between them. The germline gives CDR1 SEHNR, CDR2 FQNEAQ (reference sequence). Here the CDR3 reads CASSPLGATYEQYF. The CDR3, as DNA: TGTGCCAGCTCCCCTTTGGGGGCCACCTACGAGCAGTACTTC.

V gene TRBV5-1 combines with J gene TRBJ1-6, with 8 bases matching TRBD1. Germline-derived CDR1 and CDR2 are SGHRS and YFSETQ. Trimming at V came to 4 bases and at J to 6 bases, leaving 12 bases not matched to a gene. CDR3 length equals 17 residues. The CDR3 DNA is TGCGCCAGCAGCCCCCACGTGTCAGGGGGCACTAATTCACCCCTCCACTTT. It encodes CASSPHVSGGTNSPLHF.

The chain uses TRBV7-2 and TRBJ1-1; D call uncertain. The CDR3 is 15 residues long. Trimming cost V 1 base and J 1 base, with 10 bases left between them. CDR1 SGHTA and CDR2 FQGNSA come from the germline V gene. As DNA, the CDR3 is TGTGCCAGCAGCTTAGGTCTTGTCACGAACACTGAAGCTTTCTTT. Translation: CASSLGLVTNTEAFF.

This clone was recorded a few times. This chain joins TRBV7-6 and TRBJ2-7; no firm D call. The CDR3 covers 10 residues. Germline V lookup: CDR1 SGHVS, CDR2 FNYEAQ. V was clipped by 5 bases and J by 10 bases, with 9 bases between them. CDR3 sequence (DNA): TGTGCCAGCAGCCTGACCCTCCAGTACTTC. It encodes CASSLTLQYF.

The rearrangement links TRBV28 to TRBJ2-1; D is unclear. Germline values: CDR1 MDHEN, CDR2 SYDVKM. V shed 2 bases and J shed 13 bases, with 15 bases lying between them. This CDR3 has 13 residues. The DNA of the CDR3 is TGTGCCAGCAGTTTAAGCCAAGATCGATATCAGTTCTTC. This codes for CASSLSQDRYQFF.

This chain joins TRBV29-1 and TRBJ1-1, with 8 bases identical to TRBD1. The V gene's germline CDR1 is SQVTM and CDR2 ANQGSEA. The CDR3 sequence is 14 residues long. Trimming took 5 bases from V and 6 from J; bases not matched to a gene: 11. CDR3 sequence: CSVTPGGGWSEAFF. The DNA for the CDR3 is TGCAGCGTTACGCCAGGGGGCGGTTGGTCTGAAGCTTTCTTT.

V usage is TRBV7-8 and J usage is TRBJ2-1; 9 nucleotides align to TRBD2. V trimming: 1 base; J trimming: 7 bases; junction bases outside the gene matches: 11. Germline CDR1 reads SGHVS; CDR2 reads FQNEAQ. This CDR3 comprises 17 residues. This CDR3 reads CASSLVSLGTSLNEQFF. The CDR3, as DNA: TGTGCCAGCAGCTTAGTAAGTTTGGGGACTAGCCTAAATGAGCAGTTCTTC.

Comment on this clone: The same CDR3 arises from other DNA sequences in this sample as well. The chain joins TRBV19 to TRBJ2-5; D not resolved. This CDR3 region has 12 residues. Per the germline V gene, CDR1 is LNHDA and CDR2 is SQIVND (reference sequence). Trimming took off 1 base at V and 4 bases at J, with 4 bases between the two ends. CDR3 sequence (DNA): TGTGCCAGTAGTATAGGGAGAGAGACCCAGTACTTC. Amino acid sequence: CASSIGRETQYF.

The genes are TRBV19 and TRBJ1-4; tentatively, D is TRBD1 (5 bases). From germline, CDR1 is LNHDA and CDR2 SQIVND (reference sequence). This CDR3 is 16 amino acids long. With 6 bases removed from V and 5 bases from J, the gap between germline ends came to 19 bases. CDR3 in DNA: TGTGCCAGTAGCCAATTAGGACACGGGGCGAATGAAAAACTGTTTTTT. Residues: CASSQLGHGANEKLFF.